This is a list of T cell receptor beta chains from one sample in a study of cytomegalovirus exposure and HLA in healthy donors. The repertoire was sequenced with immunoSEQ multiplex PCR; TCRdb's copy has only in-frame clones and lacks some. The table lists approximately 110,000 clones, roughly 74% of them singletons. Input material: PBMCs. All receptors come from a woman aged 50 to 65 in good health and CMV-seropositive. CDR3s include the opening cysteine and the closing phenylalanine or tryptophan. D genes are given only for firm matches. Rows give clone size only sometimes, using once, few, many, or a class for an expanded clone.

CDR3 DNA	CDR3 protein	J gene	clone size	V gene	D gene
TGCGCCAGCAGGAAGCCGGGACAGGGCTACGAGCAGTACTTC	CASRKPGQGYEQYF	TRBJ2-7	-	TRBV5-1	TRBD1
TGTGCCAGCAGCCAAGGACAGGGGGCGAAGGAGCAGTACTTC	CASSQGQGAKEQYF	TRBJ2-7	-	TRBV11-2	TRBD1
TGTGCCAGCCGGGACACAGGGTCCAATGAGCAGTTCTTC	CASRDTGSNEQFF	TRBJ2-1	-	TRBV18	-
TGTGCCAGCAGGGCGGCACGATTCCAGTTCTTC	CASRAARFQFF	TRBJ2-1	once	TRBV28	-
TGTGCCAGCAGCGTAGAATCAGGTCATACCTACGAGCAGTACTTC	CASSVESGHTYEQYF	TRBJ2-7	-	TRBV9	-
TGCGCCAGCAGTGGGACAGCGAATAATGAAAAACTGTTTTTT	CASSGTANNEKLFF	TRBJ1-4	once	TRBV5-1	TRBD1
TGTGCCAGCAGCTTTACAGGGGAGGAGACCCAGTACTTC	CASSFTGEETQYF	TRBJ2-5	few	TRBV7-2	TRBD1
TGTGCCAGCAGCCCGGGGGGGAGAGAGACCCAGTACTTC	CASSPGGRETQYF	TRBJ2-5	many	TRBV5-4	TRBD2
TGTGCCAGCAGTTCAACGGGACAGGGGGCTACTGGAAACACCATATATTTT	CASSSTGQGATGNTIYF	TRBJ1-3	-	TRBV28	TRBD1
TGTGCCAGCAGAAATCAGGGTATGGGGCCCTACGAGCAGTACTTC	CASRNQGMGPYEQYF	TRBJ2-7	few	TRBV6-5	-
TGTGCTAGCCACAGGGTTGGCGAGACCCAGTACTTC	CASHRVGETQYF	TRBJ2-5	-	TRBV12-5	-
TGTGCCAGCAGCTTATACAGGGACGGCTTCTATAATTCACCCCTCCACTTT	CASSLYRDGFYNSPLHF	TRBJ1-6	-	TRBV7-2	-
TGTGCCAGCAGCGTAGAGGGGACCCGACTAGCGGGGGGGAGCTCCTACAATGAGCAGTTCTTC	CASSVEGTRLAGGSSYNEQFF	TRBJ2-1	-	TRBV9	TRBD2
TGTGCCAGCAGCGCCCAGGACAGGGGGGCCTACGAGCAGTACTTC	CASSAQDRGAYEQYF	TRBJ2-7	once	TRBV9	TRBD1
TGTGCCAGCAGTTATGCTGTAAGCGGGGGGCGCGTATACGAGCAGTACTTC	CASSYAVSGGRVYEQYF	TRBJ2-7	few	TRBV5-4	TRBD2
TGTGCCAGCAGCTCCCAACTGACAGGAACCTATGGCTACACCTTC	CASSSQLTGTYGYTF	TRBJ1-2	few	TRBV5-5	-
TGTGCCAGTAGTATAGATCTAGGTCCTCAGCCCCAGCATTTT	CASSIDLGPQPQHF	TRBJ1-5	-	TRBV19	-
TGTGCCAGCAGCTTGTTGCAGGGGGCCTATGGCTACACCTTC	CASSLLQGAYGYTF	TRBJ1-2	-	TRBV11-2	TRBD1
TGCGCCAGCAGCCCGACAGGGCTCAATCAGCCCCAGCATTTT	CASSPTGLNQPQHF	TRBJ1-5	-	TRBV5-1	TRBD1
TGTGCCAGCAGCAAAGTAGCCGGGGAGCTGTTTTTT	CASSKVAGELFF	TRBJ2-2	-	TRBV21-1	-
TGTGCCAGCAGTGAAGGGGGGGCCCTCCACTTT	CASSEGGALHF	TRBJ1-6	-	TRBV2	-
TGTGCCAGCAGCTTAACAGGGATGTATAATTCACCCCTCCACTTT	CASSLTGMYNSPLHF	TRBJ1-6	-	TRBV11-2	-
TGTGCCAGCAGCTTACGGGAGGGAAGGGGGCAAGAGACCCAGTACTTC	CASSLREGRGQETQYF	TRBJ2-5	once	TRBV11-1	TRBD2
TGTGCCATAAGGACAGGGTCCACCGGGGAGCTGTTTTTT	CAIRTGSTGELFF	TRBJ2-2	-	TRBV10-3	TRBD1
TGTGCCAGCAGCTTAGCGGGGGGGAGCACAGATACGCAGTATTTT	CASSLAGGSTDTQYF	TRBJ2-3	few	TRBV7-9	TRBD2
TGTGCCAGCAGCCCACCGGGACAGAAGTACAATGAGCAGTTCTTC	CASSPPGQKYNEQFF	TRBJ2-1	few	TRBV7-2	TRBD1
TGTGCCAGCAGCTTAGCGGGGGCTCCGGGGAGACTGTTTTTT	CASSLAGAPGRLFF	TRBJ1-4	few	TRBV5-5	-
TGTGCCAGTAGCGCGGGACAGGGCGCCTATGGCTACACCTTC	CASSAGQGAYGYTF	TRBJ1-2	-	TRBV19	TRBD1
TGTGCCAGCAGTTACGGGCAGCAGAGCTCTGGAAACACCATATATTTT	CASSYGQQSSGNTIYF	TRBJ1-3	-	TRBV6-6	-
TGCGCCAGCAGCTTGCGAGGGTGGGCTTCTCCAGATACGCAGTATTTT	CASSLRGWASPDTQYF	TRBJ2-3	-	TRBV5-1	-
TGTGCCAGCTCACCACCGTTGACAGGGGAGGCGGAAAAACTGTTTTTT	CASSPPLTGEAEKLFF	TRBJ1-4	-	TRBV18	TRBD1
TGTGCCAGCAGCCAACTAAGCTCTGGGGCCAACGTCCTGACTTTC	CASSQLSSGANVLTF	TRBJ2-6	few	TRBV4-2	-
TGTGCCAGCAGCTTCGACAGGGGAGAAGCTTTCTTT	CASSFDRGEAFF	TRBJ1-1	-	TRBV11-2	TRBD1
TGTGCCAGCTCCCGCCAGGCGGGAGACAGGGGATACTCCTACGAGCAGTACTTC	CASSRQAGDRGYSYEQYF	TRBJ2-7	few	TRBV18	-
TGTGCCAGCAGCCCTGGGACAGGGGGTCATTCACCCCTCCACTTT	CASSPGTGGHSPLHF	TRBJ1-6	-	TRBV7-2	TRBD1
TGTGCCAGCAGCTCAAGACAGGGGCAGATGGGCTACACCTTC	CASSSRQGQMGYTF	TRBJ1-2	once	TRBV7-3	TRBD1
TGTGCCAGCAGTGAAGCGTCCCCGGGACAGGATTGGGAGACCCAGTACTTC	CASSEASPGQDWETQYF	TRBJ2-5	-	TRBV6-1	TRBD1
TGCAGCGTCGCCCTTGGACAGGCCTACGAGCAGTACTTC	CSVALGQAYEQYF	TRBJ2-7	-	TRBV29-1	TRBD1
TGTGCCCCGGGGGATTCTGGGGCCAACGTCCTGACTTTC	CAPGDSGANVLTF	TRBJ2-6	-	TRBV7-8	-
TGTGCCAGCTCACCTGAACAGGGCCCCTACAATGAGCAGTTCTTC	CASSPEQGPYNEQFF	TRBJ2-1	once	TRBV18	-
TGTGCCAGCAGTGGTGATACTCACAATGAGCAGTTCTTC	CASSGDTHNEQFF	TRBJ2-1	-	TRBV6-4	-
TGTGCCACCAGCAGAGACGGGGCAGATACGCAGTATTTT	CATSRDGADTQYF	TRBJ2-3	-	TRBV15	-
TGTGCCAGCAGCGATGGGGCGACAGGGATTTACGAGCAGTACTTC	CASSDGATGIYEQYF	TRBJ2-7	-	TRBV9	TRBD1
TGTGCCAACAGGGGAGGAGGAAACACCATATATTTT	CANRGGGNTIYF	TRBJ1-3	-	TRBV2	TRBD1
TGCGCCAGCAGCTTGGATACAGGGCTCCTCTCTGAAGCTTTCTTT	CASSLDTGLLSEAFF	TRBJ1-1	-	TRBV5-1	-
TGTGCTAGCCAGGGAGGGAACGAGCAGTACTTC	CASQGGNEQYF	TRBJ2-7	-	TRBV28	TRBD2
TGTGCCAGCCGTTCGGGTTTCTACCAGAACACTGAAGCTTTCTTT	CASRSGFYQNTEAFF	TRBJ1-1	once	TRBV5-8	-
TGTGCCAGCTCCCCCCTCCAGGGGGCTCCATATTTT	CASSPLQGAPYF	TRBJ1-3	-	TRBV18	TRBD1
TGTGCCAGCAGCCCACAGGGGGCGCCGGGAGAGACCCAGTACTTC	CASSPQGAPGETQYF	TRBJ2-5	-	TRBV7-2	TRBD1
TGTGCCAGCTCACTCGGACAGGAATACGAGCAGTACTTC	CASSLGQEYEQYF	TRBJ2-7	-	TRBV18	TRBD1
TGTGCCAGCAGTTCAGTCGATTATTGGACCCAGTACTTC	CASSSVDYWTQYF	TRBJ2-5	-	TRBV7-9	-
TGTGCCAGCAGCTCTAACCTGGAGACCCAGTACTTC	CASSSNLETQYF	TRBJ2-5	-	TRBV7-9	-
TGTGCCAGCAGCCAAGTCCGTAGCGGGGGGGCTAAAGAGACCCAGTACTTC	CASSQVRSGGAKETQYF	TRBJ2-5	few	TRBV4-2	TRBD2